This T cell receptor (beta chain) came from a study of shared clonotypes between healthy human individuals. Each subset's genomic DNA was split evenly across several immunoSEQ plates. The assay was immunoSEQ multiplex PCR, and TCRdb's table has in-frame clones only and misses some. This sample has approximately 980,000 clones, with about 80% found just once. Naive CD45RA+ and memory CD45RA-negative subsets were split from CD4+ cells. CDR1 is SGHTA, CDR2 FQGNSA, per germline. V was pared by 4 bases and J by 1 base, with 10 bases between. The CDR3 spans 14 residues. This clone was picked up one time. Different DNA sequences within this sample yield the same CDR3.

The source material was memory CD4+ T cells sorted from blood. Subset reported: CD45RA-negative fraction. This clonotype was sampled from a man aged 18 to 30 in good health. V is TRBV7-2 and J is TRBJ1-1; D is possibly TRBD1 (5 bases). CDR3 region: CASSSGTANTEAFF. CDR3 sequence (DNA): TGTGCCAGCAGCTCGGGGACGGCGAACACTGAAGCTTTCTTT.